This T cell receptor beta chain was identified during a study of blood T cells in healthy people across ages (dated by TCRdb to the mid-2010s). Turning to the overall study: In model experiments, template switching captured about one uniquely barcoded TCR beta cDNA molecule for every two T cells. Donors of different ages were randomly distributed across sequencing lanes to avoid experimental bias. The study measured age-related changes in TCR beta repertoire diversity using deep sequencing normalized with unique cDNA molecular identifiers. Four age groups were formed from the donors: young (average roughly 15 years), middle-aged (around 41), aged (around 62) and long-lived (about 80). The study analyzed two additional independent replicas of 1 million unique cDNA reads from the same blood draw for two donors, one aged 18 to 30 and one aged 80 or older.

What the work shows at the level of the full study, not this receptor alone: Compared with the aged group, the long-lived group had more naive CD4+ T cells, fewer expanded clones and increased TCR diversity, a pattern suggesting age selection. Estimates of total diversity from one million sequenced T cells were regarded as lower bounds and underestimates. There was a strong correlation between observed TCR beta diversity and the percentage of naive T cells measured by flow cytometry. Observed TCR beta diversity per million T cells fell roughly linearly with age, and a significant reduction was already apparent by age approximately 41. Bulk unsorted PBMC profiling prevented conclusive comparison of naive and antigen-experienced compartments. Because the CMV infection status of the donors was unknown, age-related changes in expanded clonotypes may potentially have been confounded.

The receptor library was made with 5' RACE. For sequencing, an Illumina HiSeq 2500 was employed. The second PCR ran for about 6 to 12 cycles and used a J-beta primer mix along with a sample-barcoded 5' primer. A unique molecular identifier was introduced onto each TCR beta cDNA molecule by a template-switch 5' adaptor carrying 12 random nucleotides. Each sample yielded at least 2.5 million CDR3-containing paired-end reads. All of the RNA was converted into first-strand cDNA using the Mint cDNA synthesis kit, with a TRBC-specific oligonucleotide serving as the primer. Following uracil-DNA glycosylase treatment, a first 18-cycle PCR with universal primers M1SS and BC2_uni_R was performed on all cDNA. Per the authors' processing: Normalization of each sample was performed by random selection of 1 million high-quality reads, each carrying a distinct molecular identifier. Instead of being binned into consensus sequences, reads with shared molecular identifiers were discarded. CDR3 identification, clonotype clustering and error correction used MiTCR with a Q25 quality threshold and the strictest error-elimination algorithm. Lower-bound total TCR beta diversity was estimated with a nonparametric unseen species model using Euler transformation. In TCRdb, the public reads were trimmed at Q25 with fastp and aligned with MiXCR, with productive beta chains retained. Each entry is one CDR3 protein sequence, shown with its most common DNA and genes. For this entry, the V and J calls and clone size follow TCRdb and not the study's own pipeline. The sample table records about 1,800,000 distinct CDR3 sequences; 28% of these occur just once. The top ten constitute roughly 8.2% of the sample.

This clonotype was counted many times. It has no known antigen specificity. Base qualities are not provided; no much larger clone lies one nucleotide away. Donors were under 40 systemically healthy Caucasian individuals from Russia aged roughly 6 to 95 years. About 10 milliliters of peripheral blood were drawn from each donor into EDTA-treated Vacutainer tubes. Ficoll-Paque density-gradient centrifugation was used to isolate PBMCs, with at least 6.5 million obtained per sample. Total RNA was extracted from PBMCs with Trizol reagent, with at least 6 micrograms obtained per sample. Naive CD45RAhigh/CD27high T cell percentages were measured by flow cytometry on a PBMC aliquot from every donor. The V end gives up 1 base and the J end 5 bases, leaving 5 bases in the junction not matched to a gene. Taken from cysteine to phenylalanine, the CDR3 has 14 residues. The read is trimmed to its CDR3 DNA, 42 bases read in frame from base 1.

The chain uses TRBV12-3 or TRBV12-4 and TRBJ2-7; TRBD2 agrees with 7 junctional bases. The sequenced sample was blood. The TCR originated in a woman in her thirties in good health. The sequenced DNA: TGTGCCAGCAGTTTAGTCCGCGCGGGGGACGAGCAGTACTTC. Its protein product is CASSLVRAGDEQYF.